The 23 T cell receptor beta chains below were found in one sample sequenced in a study of somatic reversion in DOCK8 deficiency. From roughly 0.095 ug genomic DNA, TRB libraries were made by one-step EuroClonality-NGS amplicon PCR. TCRdb independently ran MiXCR on the multiplex PCR reads; one entry per CDR3 protein. This sample has roughly 1,400 distinct CDR3 sequences, with approximately 17% found just once. Source material: blood. Receptors were obtained from a human donor with DOCK8 deficiency.

This clonotype is medium-sized (0.01 to 0.1%) within its sample. In nucleotides, the CDR3 is TGTGCCAGCAGTTTAGGAGGGGGGAGCTACGAGCAGTACTTC. It is translated as CASSLGGGSYEQYF. The chain carries TRBV12-3 or TRBV12-4 and TRBJ2-7; D is perhaps TRBD1 or TRBD2 (6 bases each). Trimming removed 1 base at V and 3 bases at J, with 10 bases between. The CDR3 spans 14 residues.

For this clonotype: This sequence may be a read error, since a much larger clone differs from it by one base. J is TRBJ1-3 and V is TRBV12-3 or TRBV12-4, with D tentatively TRBD1 (5 bases). V lost 8 bases and J lost 6, with 11 bases in between. This CDR3 has 12 residues. The CDR3 loop reads CASVPGENTIYF. CDR3 DNA: TGTGCCAGCGTCCCGGGGGAAAACACCATATATTTT.

As for this clonotype: With only one base between it and a far larger clone, this is likely a read error. The gene calls are TRBV20-1 and TRBJ1-1; perhaps TRBD1 as D (6 bases). Gene TRBJ1-6 matches the end of the DNA better, so the J call may be wrong. CDR3 length: 15 residues. CDR1 DFQATT and CDR2 SNEGSKA come from the germline V gene (reference sequence). CDR3 DNA: TGCAGTGCCCCGAACAGGGCCGGGGTTGGTTCACCCCTCCACTTT. It yields the protein CSAPNRAGVGSPLHF.

The genes are TRBV14 and TRBJ1-4; tentatively, D is TRBD1 (5 bases). Germline assignment: CDR1 SGHDN and CDR2 FVKESK. V lost 1 base, J lost 4 bases, and 10 bases lay in between. The CDR3 runs 15 residues. The CDR3 is CASSQGRRVNEKLFF. CDR3 in DNA: TGTGCCAGCAGCCAAGGGCGCAGGGTTAATGAAAAACTGTTTTTT. The whole variable domain, filled in from reference TRBV14 and TRBJ1-4, reads EAGVTQFPSHSVIEKGQTVTLRCDPISGHDNLYWYRRVMGKEIKFLLHFVKESKQDESGMPNNRFLAERTGGTYSTLKVQPAELEDSGVYFCASSQGRRVNEKLFFGSGTQLSVL.

This clonotype has a count of ten or more. The chain couples TRBV6-6 to TRBJ1-1; no clear D gene. The CDR3 is made up of 11 amino acids. Trimming took off 6 bases at V and 10 bases at J, with 12 bases between the two ends. Germline CDR1 is MNHNY and CDR2 is SVGAGI (reference sequence). The CDR3 nucleotides read TGTGCCAGCAGGCTGTTCGAGGGAGCTTTCTTT. Amino acid sequence: CASRLFEGAFF.

This clonotype was seen many times. This rearrangement joins TRBV7-9 to TRBJ1-6, with unresolved D. The V and J ends lost 2 bases and 0 bases respectively, with 23 bases between them. The germline V gene encodes CDR1 SEHNR and CDR2 FQNEAQ (reference sequence). The CDR3 runs 21 residues. This chain's CDR3 is CASSLLRRRILLSSYNSPLHF. The CDR3, as DNA: TGTGCCAGCAGCTTATTAAGACGGAGGATTTTACTAAGCTCCTATAATTCACCCCTCCACTTT.

This clonotype was observed a few times. The chain employs TRBV7-2 and TRBJ1-2; D uncertain. The V gene's germline CDR1 is SGHTA and CDR2 FQGNSA. CDR3 length equals 14 residues. V shed 3 bases and J shed 5 bases, with 13 bases lying between them. DNA for the CDR3: TGTGCCAGCAGCTTTCCTCCGGAAAAGTATGGCTACACCTTC. Its translation: CASSFPPEKYGYTF.

This chain links TRBV2 with TRBJ1-1; D may be TRBD1 (5 bases). Germline CDR1 SNHLY, CDR2 FYNNEI. The CDR3 is 14 amino acids. Trimming took 6 bases from V and 0 from J, leaving 11 bases between them. The CDR3: CASSGTPMNTEAFF. CDR3 coding DNA: TGTGCCAGCAGCGGGACCCCTATGAACACTGAAGCTTTCTTT.

The chain joins TRBV18 to TRBJ2-2; TRBD1 aligns across 8 bases. CDR1 is KGHSH, CDR2 LQKENI, per germline. This CDR3 is built from 15 residues. V shed 3 bases and J 0 bases; nucleotides not matched to a gene: 0. CDR3 nucleotides: TGTGCCAGCTCACCGGACAGGGCGAACACCGGGGAGCTGTTTTTT. Protein product: CASSPDRANTGELFF.

This clonotype rates as medium-sized. The V gene is TRBV5-6, the J gene TRBJ2-7, with 7 bases that match TRBD2. This CDR3 is 15 amino acids long. CDR1 is SGHDT, CDR2 YYEEEE, per germline. The V and J ends lost 5 bases and 2 bases, in that order; junction bases with no gene match: 10. In DNA form, the CDR3 reads TGTGCCAGCAGTTCTCCCGCTAGCGGCACCTACGAGCAGTACTTC. Amino acids: CASSSPASGTYEQYF.

By frequency in the sample, this clonotype is medium-sized. This rearrangement joins TRBV3-1 to TRBJ1-4; no clear D. Germline V gene sequence: CDR1 LGHDT, CDR2 YNNKEL (reference sequence). This CDR3 region has 14 residues. Trimming pared 1 base from V and 6 bases from J, leaving 9 bases between. The CDR3 DNA reads as TGTGCCAGCAGCCAAGTTTCGAGTGATGAAAAACTGTTTTTT. Protein sequence: CASSQVSSDEKLFF.

By share, this clonotype counts as medium-sized. This rearrangement joins TRBV12-3 or TRBV12-4 to TRBJ2-1, with D perhaps TRBD2 (5 bases). This CDR3 contains 14 residues. The V and J ends lost 6 bases and 9 bases respectively, with 18 bases between them. The CDR3: CASSFLTGKGEQFF. The CDR3 DNA is TGTGCCAGCAGCTTTTTGACGGGGAAGGGTGAGCAGTTCTTC.

In its sample, this clonotype ranks as medium-sized. The J gene is TRBJ2-7, the V gene TRBV20-1; 7 bases agree with TRBD1. V gave up 0 bases and J gave up 4 bases; unmatched junction bases: 3. The CDR3 is made up of 13 amino acids. Germline CDR1 and CDR2: DFQATT and SNEGSKA (reference sequence). The CDR3 sequence: CSARERGLYEQYF. The CDR3 DNA sequence: TGCAGTGCTAGAGAAAGGGGGCTGTACGAGCAGTACTTC.

By share, this clonotype counts as medium-sized. The genes are TRBV6-2 or TRBV6-3 and TRBJ1-1, with D tentatively TRBD1 (6 bases). Germline values: CDR1 MNHEY, CDR2 SVGEGT. V dropped 4 bases and J dropped 4 bases, with 22 bases sitting between them. The CDR3 loop spans 17 amino acids. DNA of the CDR3: TGTGCCAGCAGTTGGAACCCTTCTGGGACCAGGGGCACTGAAGCTTTCTTT. It translates to CASSWNPSGTRGTEAFF.

In its sample, this clonotype is medium-sized. The chain uses TRBV6-2 or TRBV6-3 and TRBJ1-2, with D unresolved. Germline V gene lookup returns CDR1 MNHEY and CDR2 SVGEGT. V was cut by 2 bases and J by 5 bases, with 6 bases left in between. This CDR3 has 12 residues. The chain's CDR3 is CASSYESYGYTF. CDR3 nucleotides: TGTGCCAGCAGTTACGAGAGTTATGGCTACACCTTC.

This clonotype is medium-sized (0.01 to 0.1%) within its sample. The CDR3 sequence is CAWSFKIQPLHF. The CDR3 DNA sequence: TGTGCCTGGAGTTTCAAAATTCAGCCCCTCCACTTT. The gene calls are TRBV30 and TRBJ1-6, with D uncertain. V was cut by 2 bases and J by 13 bases, with 12 bases left in between. The germline V gene has CDR1 GTSNPN and CDR2 SVGIG (reference sequence). This CDR3 is 12 amino acids long.

This clonotype was observed a few times. The rearrangement links TRBV6-1 to TRBJ1-5; 7 bases line up with TRBD1. Trimming took 6 bases from V and 6 from J; bases not matched to a gene: 11. Germline values: CDR1 MNHNS, CDR2 SASEGT. The CDR3 has 15 residues. The CDR3, as DNA: TGTGCCAGCAGGCTTGACAGGGAAGGGGTTCAGCCCCAGCATTTT. It encodes CASRLDREGVQPQHF.

This clonotype was counted at least ten times. The CDR3: CSAPEHRGLNDEQFF. In DNA form, the CDR3 reads TGCAGTGCTCCCGAGCACAGGGGTCTAAATGATGAGCAGTTCTTC. The chain uses TRBV20-1 and TRBJ2-1; 7 nucleotides line up with TRBD1. In germline, CDR1 is DFQATT, CDR2 SNEGSKA (reference sequence). The CDR3 is 15 residues long. Losses at the gene ends were 5 bases for V and 8 bases for J; bases not matched to a gene: 15.

This clonotype is classed as medium-sized (0.01 to 0.1%). This chain connects TRBV15 to TRBJ1-1; no clear D. The V end was cut by 0 bases, the J end by 1 base, with 9 bases between. The CDR3 consists of 15 residues. Germline-derived CDR1 and CDR2 are LNHNV and YYDKDF (reference sequence). Written as DNA, the CDR3 is TGTGCCACCAGCAGAGAATCGAGAGAGAACACTGAAGCTTTCTTT. It is translated as CATSRESRENTEAFF.

The genes are TRBV6-5 and TRBJ2-7; D unresolved. Germline V gene sequence: CDR1 MNHEY, CDR2 SVGAGI. This CDR3 is built from 13 residues. Trimming cost V 5 bases and J 4 bases, with 12 bases left between them. The CDR3 here is CASSKALSYEQYF. Here the CDR3 DNA reads TGTGCCAGCAGTAAGGCCCTCTCTTACGAGCAGTACTTC.

This chain joins TRBV6-2 or TRBV6-3 and TRBJ1-6, with TRBD1 matching over 7 bases. This CDR3 is built from 17 residues. The germline CDR1 and CDR2 sequences are MNHEY and SVGEGT. The trim removed 0 bases at V and 5 bases at J, leaving 7 bases unmatched. CDR3 bases: TGTGCCAGCAGTTACTCGGCGCAGGGACAGAATAATTCACCCCTCCACTTT. Encoded protein: CASSYSAQGQNNSPLHF.

The rearrangement uses TRBV7-2 and TRBJ2-7; 7 bases map to TRBD1. The CDR3 runs to 13 residues. From germline, CDR1 is SGHTA and CDR2 FQGNSA. Unmatched junction bases numbered 5, after V lost 4 bases and J lost 5 bases. CDR3 coding DNA: TGTGCCAGCAGCTCAGGGGGTGACGACGAGCAGTACTTC. Its translation: CASSSGGDDEQYF.

As concerns this clonotype: Since a much larger clone is just one base distant, this may be a read error. The chain couples TRBV6-6 to TRBJ2-7; weak D call: TRBD1 (5 bases). In germline, CDR1 is MNHNY, CDR2 SVGAGI (reference sequence). The ends were cut back, 1 base at V and 3 bases at J, with 10 bases in the middle. CDR3 length: 14 residues. DNA of the CDR3: TGTGCCAGCAGTTACTTCAACAGGAGCTACGAGCAGTACTTC. Translated: CASSYFNRSYEQYF.